The clone carrying this T cell receptor beta chain was found a few times. Its antigen is still unknown. The data stem from a study of T cell repertoires in cytomegalovirus infection. The overall study: Evidence of both CMV infection and a matching HLA type came from public TCR beta signatures.

Study-wide results and caveats: Ex vivo responses were dominated by HLA-C-restricted CMV-specific TCR beta clonotypes.

TCRdb reanalysed the reads using MiXCR and keeps one entry per CDR3 protein. This sample carries hundreds of thousands of distinct CDR3 sequences, around a third of them seen once, and the ten largest clones take around a sixth. The CDR3 totals 14 residues. Trimming took 6 bases from V and 1 from J, leaving 13 bases between them. The chain carries TRBV23-1 and TRBJ2-7, with D possibly being TRBD1 (6 bases). TRBV23-1 has ORF status, its function being uncertain. The sample here was cultured PBMCs, taken from culture after CMV antigen stimulation. This clonotype was obtained from a human donor in good health (CMV status not recorded). Some clones in this sample may be carry-over from other donors' samples. The CDR3 is CASSQSQGSYEQYF. The CDR3 bases are TGCGCCAGCAGCCAGTCACAGGGTTCCTACGAGCAGTACTTC.